Listed below are T cell receptor beta chains from one sample, sequenced in a study of shared clonotypes between healthy human individuals. Measured with immunoSEQ multiplex PCR; TCRdb has only the in-frame clones, and not every one. The sample yields roughly 2.2 million clones, approximately 93% seen once. The specimen sequenced was naive CD4+ T cells from PBMCs. The origin of the receptors is a man between 18 and 35 years old in good health. Some clones in this sample may be carry-over from other donors' samples. Both conserved end residues are part of each CDR3. A D gene is named only where the DNA matches it firmly. The size entry is marked missing in some rows and otherwise reads once, few, many or a size class.

clone_size: .
j_call: TRBJ2-5
v_call: TRBV4-1
d_call: TRBD2
cdr3_nt: TGCGCCAGCAGCCAAGGCCCCCGGGGGGGAGAGACCCAGTACTTC
cdr3_aa: CASSQGPRGGETQYF

clone_size: .
j_call: TRBJ2-4
v_call: TRBV18
d_call: .
cdr3_nt: TGTGCCAGCTCACCAAGTCTAGAATTAGCCAAAAACATTCAGTACTTC
cdr3_aa: CASSPSLELAKNIQYF

clone_size: .
j_call: TRBJ2-3
v_call: TRBV5-1
d_call: TRBD2
cdr3_nt: TGCGCCAGCTCGAAAAGGTATGAGCGGGAGTCCGCAGATACGCAGTATTTT
cdr3_aa: CASSKRYERESADTQYF

clone_size: .
j_call: TRBJ1-4
v_call: TRBV7-2
d_call: .
cdr3_nt: TGTGCCAGCAGCTTAGATCGCAACCGGGACGTGTTTTTT
cdr3_aa: CASSLDRNRDVFF

clone_size: .
j_call: TRBJ2-1
v_call: TRBV7-2
d_call: .
cdr3_nt: TGTGCCAGCAGCTCTCCCTACAATGAGCAGTTCTTC
cdr3_aa: CASSSPYNEQFF

clone_size: few
j_call: TRBJ1-1
v_call: TRBV7-9
d_call: .
cdr3_nt: TGTGCCAGCAGCCACGACGGACAGAACACTGAAGCTTTCTTT
cdr3_aa: CASSHDGQNTEAFF

clone_size: .
j_call: TRBJ1-2
v_call: TRBV30
d_call: .
cdr3_nt: TGTGCCTGGAGCCACAACAACCTCGGGGGAGGCGGCTACACCTTC
cdr3_aa: CAWSHNNLGGGGYTF

clone_size: .
j_call: TRBJ1-2
v_call: TRBV6-1
d_call: .
cdr3_nt: TGTGCCAGCAGTGAAGCATACGTTTCTGGCTACACCTTC
cdr3_aa: CASSEAYVSGYTF

clone_size: .
j_call: TRBJ2-1
v_call: TRBV7-9
d_call: TRBD2
cdr3_nt: TGTGCCAGCAGCCCAGGGTGGGGAGGGAGCTCCTACAATGAGCAGTTCTTC
cdr3_aa: CASSPGWGGSSYNEQFF

clone_size: once
j_call: TRBJ2-3
v_call: TRBV4-1
d_call: TRBD2
cdr3_nt: TGCGCCAGCAGCCGAGAGACTAGCGGGAGGGCCGGCCCAGATACGCAGTATTTT
cdr3_aa: CASSRETSGRAGPDTQYF

clone_size: .
j_call: TRBJ2-3
v_call: TRBV29-1
d_call: .
cdr3_nt: TGCAGCGCACTTGACTGGCGGATAGTTGCTCATACGCAGTATTTT
cdr3_aa: CSALDWRIVAHTQYF

clone_size: once
j_call: TRBJ2-1
v_call: TRBV28
d_call: TRBD2
cdr3_nt: TGTGCCAGCAGTAGGGACTACAGCTCCTACAATGAGCAGTTCTTC
cdr3_aa: CASSRDYSSYNEQFF

clone_size: .
j_call: TRBJ2-1
v_call: TRBV7-9
d_call: TRBD2
cdr3_nt: TGTGCCAGCAGCTTAGTGAGACTAGCGGTTTACAATGAGCAGTTCTTC
cdr3_aa: CASSLVRLAVYNEQFF

clone_size: once
j_call: TRBJ2-7
v_call: TRBV4-2
d_call: TRBD2
cdr3_nt: TGTGCCAGCAGCCAAGACCCTGACTGGACTAGCGGACCGACCTACGAGCAGTACTTC
cdr3_aa: CASSQDPDWTSGPTYEQYF

clone_size: .
j_call: TRBJ1-1
v_call: TRBV5-1
d_call: .
cdr3_nt: TGCGCCAGCAGCCCCCCCGGGCGCGGCACTGAAGCTTTCTTT
cdr3_aa: CASSPPGRGTEAFF

clone_size: .
j_call: TRBJ1-4
v_call: TRBV28
d_call: .
cdr3_nt: TGTGCCACCCATTTCGGGCTGACTAATGAAAAACTGTTTTTT
cdr3_aa: CATHFGLTNEKLFF

clone_size: .
j_call: TRBJ1-1
v_call: TRBV15
d_call: .
cdr3_nt: TGTGCCACCAGCAGAGCGGCAGGCGAAGCTTTCTTT
cdr3_aa: CATSRAAGEAFF

clone_size: .
j_call: TRBJ2-2
v_call: TRBV7-3
d_call: .
cdr3_nt: TGTGCCAGCAGCTTAACCGCCTACCAGGGCGGGGAGCTGTTTTTT
cdr3_aa: CASSLTAYQGGELFF

clone_size: once
j_call: TRBJ1-5
v_call: TRBV5-5
d_call: TRBD1
cdr3_nt: TGTGCCAGCACCGCCGGTACAGGGGGGAATCAGCCCCAGCATTTT
cdr3_aa: CASTAGTGGNQPQHF

clone_size: .
j_call: TRBJ2-1
v_call: TRBV5-1
d_call: TRBD2
cdr3_nt: TGCGCCAGCAGCCTTGCGGGGGACGCCTACAATGAGCAGTTCTTC
cdr3_aa: CASSLAGDAYNEQFF

clone_size: .
j_call: TRBJ2-7
v_call: TRBV25-1
d_call: .
cdr3_nt: TGTGCCAGCAGTGAATACAGCGGAAGTGGGTCGGCCGAGCAGTACTTC
cdr3_aa: CASSEYSGSGSAEQYF

clone_size: .
j_call: TRBJ2-2
v_call: TRBV28
d_call: TRBD2
cdr3_nt: TGTGCCAGCAGTTCCGTAGCTAGCGGAACCGGGGAGCTGTTTTTT
cdr3_aa: CASSSVASGTGELFF